In this sample, the clone carrying this T cell receptor beta chain turned up a few times. Its matching antigen is unknown. One junction end does not reproduce the germline sequence, and a read error may be involved. Processing was applied to graft tissue in order to liberate intraepithelial and lamina propria lymphocytes. Method: immunoSEQ multiplex PCR; TCRdb's copy keeps in-frame clones and lacks some. The sample shows 20,000 to 25,000 clones, around 78% of them seen only once. The entry originates in a study of graft-versus-host responses after intestinal transplantation. In the study overall: Transplantation in recipients was multivisceral, liver-intestinal, or isolated intestinal. The recipients all started with anti-thymocyte globulin induction and then took tacrolimus and steroids for around three years.

Study observations and caveats: Allograft graft-versus-host to host-versus-graft clonal ratios ran high in patients with graft-donor T cell macrochimerism. The authors found GvH clones in recipient marrow, some appearing first in ileum or blood.

This CDR3 contains 12 residues. Sequenced here: ileum tissue, sampled 12 days after intestinal transplant. This clonotype was obtained from a human patient who received an intestinal transplant, so some T cells may come from the graft donor. The gene calls are TRBV23-1 and TRBJ2-1; possibly TRBD1 for D (6 bases). TRBV23-1 is annotated as an ORF whose role is uncertain. The CDR3, as DNA: TGCGCCAGCCGTCATACCGGGACAAAGCAGTTCTTC. Protein: CASRHTGTKQFF.